This T cell receptor beta chain is from a study of blood T cell repertoires in COVID-19 (dated by TCRdb to the early 2020s). For the study in its entirety: Samples covering the acute and convalescent phases of COVID-19 were provided by collaborators in the United States, Italy and Spain. The material from the prospective study consisted of cDNA or gDNA derived from T cells, B-cell-depleted T cells, or PBMCs. Deeply sampled blood TCRbeta repertoires from subjects exposed to, actively infected with, or recovered from COVID-19 were included in the dataset. The repertoires were released in a freely available public database meant as a resource for research on the immune response to SARS-CoV-2. Samples came from the ongoing ImmuneRACE study (first 160 participants) plus 1,254 subjects from 6 global collaborators. Nearly every sample came with metadata listing a de-identified subject ID, COVID-19 status, age in years and sex. Where available, HLA class I and class II types were taken from metadata supplied by the sample provider and were not determined by assay-based typing.

What the work shows at the level of the full study, not this receptor alone: The quantity of clinical and demographic metadata differed by source and by participant and was supplied without curation.

To note about this clone: It has no known antigen specificity. No quality values exist for individual bases; no much larger clone is one base distant.

TCRbeta CDR3 regions were amplified from genomic DNA using the immunoSEQ Assay, a bias-controlled multiplex PCR. Per the original workflow: Nucleated cell counts per sample were estimated from amplification of reference gene primers within the assay. Sequence reads were collapsed and filtered to measure the absolute abundance of every unique TCRbeta CDR3 rearrangement. For each sample, productive Simpson clonality was calculated as the square root of Simpson's diversity index over productive rearrangements. The table comes from immuneACCESS by way of TCRdb, which keeps in-frame sequences with V and J called. Part of the clones is missing from these tables; in studies checked, under half for an unresolved V gene and the rest for unknown reasons. That table supplies the V and J calls and clone size; D and trimming were determined from the DNA. The sample table records about 370,000 clones; around 87% of these occur just once. The ten largest clones capture 10% of the sample.

One collaborating source in Seattle enrolled patients while the patients were actively infected and followed the patients over time throughout the course of disease. Whole blood was collected in K2EDTA tubes by collaborating institutions according to the institutions' own protocols. Collaborator samples were shipped for TCRbeta analysis as frozen whole blood, isolated PBMCs, or DNA extracted from either sample type. The V end gives up 6 bases and the J end 2 bases, leaving 7 bases in the junction not matched to a gene. The CDR3, from cysteine to phenylalanine, totals 15 residues. The entry retains the CDR3 DNA only, 45 bases that are in frame from base 1. The germline V gene gives CDR1 as MNHEY and CDR2 as SVGAGI.

The clonotype was recovered from a woman aged 25 to 45 with COVID-19, enrolled during active disease. Sequenced: peripheral blood. The sequence joins TRBV6-5 to TRBJ2-7, with 10 bases in between that match TRBD1. The sequenced DNA is TGTGCCAGCAGCCAGGGACAGGGGAAGGCCTACGAGCAGTACTTC. Translated, this gives CASSQGQGKAYEQYF.